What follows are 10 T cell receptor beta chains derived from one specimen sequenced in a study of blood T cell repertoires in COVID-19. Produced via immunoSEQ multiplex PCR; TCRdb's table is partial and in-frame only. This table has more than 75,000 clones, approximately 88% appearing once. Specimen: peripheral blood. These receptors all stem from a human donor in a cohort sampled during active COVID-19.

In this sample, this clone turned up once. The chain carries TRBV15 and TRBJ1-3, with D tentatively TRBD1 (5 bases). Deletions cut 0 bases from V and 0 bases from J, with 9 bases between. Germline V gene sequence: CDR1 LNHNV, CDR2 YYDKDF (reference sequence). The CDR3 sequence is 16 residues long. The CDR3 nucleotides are TGTGCCACCAGCAGAGATCAGGGCCTCTCTGGAAACACCATATATTTT. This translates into CATSRDQGLSGNTIYF.

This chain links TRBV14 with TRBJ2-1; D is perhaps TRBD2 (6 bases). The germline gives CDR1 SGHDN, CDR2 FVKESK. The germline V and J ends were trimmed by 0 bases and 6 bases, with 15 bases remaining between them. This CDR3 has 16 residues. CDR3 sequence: CASSQELLLALNEQFF. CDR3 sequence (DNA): TGTGCCAGCAGCCAAGAACTATTACTAGCTCTCAATGAGCAGTTCTTC.

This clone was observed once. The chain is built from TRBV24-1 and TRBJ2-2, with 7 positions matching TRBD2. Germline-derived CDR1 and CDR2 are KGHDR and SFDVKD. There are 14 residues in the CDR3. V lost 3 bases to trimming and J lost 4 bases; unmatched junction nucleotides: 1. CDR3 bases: TGTGCCACCAGTGATACGGGGGGCACCGGGGAGCTGTTTTTT. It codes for CATSDTGGTGELFF.

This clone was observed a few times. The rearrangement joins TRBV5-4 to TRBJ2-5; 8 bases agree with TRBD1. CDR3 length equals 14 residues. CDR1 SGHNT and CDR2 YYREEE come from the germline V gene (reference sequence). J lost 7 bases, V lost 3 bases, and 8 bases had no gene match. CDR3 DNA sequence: TGTGCCAGCAGCTCCGGACAGGGTCAGGGGACCCAGTACTTC. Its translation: CASSSGQGQGTQYF.

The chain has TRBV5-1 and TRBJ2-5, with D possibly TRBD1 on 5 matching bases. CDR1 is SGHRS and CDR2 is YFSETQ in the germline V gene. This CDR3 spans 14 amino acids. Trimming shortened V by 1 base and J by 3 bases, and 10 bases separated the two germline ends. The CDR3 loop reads CASSLYQGKETQYF. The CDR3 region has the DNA TGCGCCAGCAGCTTGTATCAGGGAAAAGAGACCCAGTACTTC.

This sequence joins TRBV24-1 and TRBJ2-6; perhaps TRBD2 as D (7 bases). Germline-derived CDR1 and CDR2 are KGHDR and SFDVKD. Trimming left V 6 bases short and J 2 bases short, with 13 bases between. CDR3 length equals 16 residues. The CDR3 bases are TGTGCCACCAGTAAGTCGGGGGGCGCTGGGGCCAACGTCCTGACTTTC. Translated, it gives CATSKSGGAGANVLTF.

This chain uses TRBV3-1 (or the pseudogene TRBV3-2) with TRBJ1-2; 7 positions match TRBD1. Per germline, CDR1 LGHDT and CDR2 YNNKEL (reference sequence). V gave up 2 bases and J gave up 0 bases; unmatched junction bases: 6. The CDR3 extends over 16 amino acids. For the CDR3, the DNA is TGTGCCAGCAGCCAATCTAGGGGGACAGCTAACTATGGCTACACCTTC. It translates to CASSQSRGTANYGYTF.

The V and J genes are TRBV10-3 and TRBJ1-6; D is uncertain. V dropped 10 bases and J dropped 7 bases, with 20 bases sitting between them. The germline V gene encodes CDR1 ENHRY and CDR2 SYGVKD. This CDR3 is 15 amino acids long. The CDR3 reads CATSTIIVGNSPLHF. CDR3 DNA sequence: TGTGCCACCTCAACCATTATCGTCGGGAATTCACCCCTCCACTTT.

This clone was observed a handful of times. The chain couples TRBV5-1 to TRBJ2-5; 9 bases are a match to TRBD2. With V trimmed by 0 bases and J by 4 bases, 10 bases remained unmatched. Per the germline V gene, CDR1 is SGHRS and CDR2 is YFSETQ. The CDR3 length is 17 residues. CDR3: CASSLDRGGRALETQYF. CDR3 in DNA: TGCGCCAGCAGCTTGGATCGGGGCGGGAGGGCCCTAGAGACCCAGTACTTC.

The CDR3 is CASSWGVGTEAFF. The CDR3 DNA reads TGCGCCAGCAGCTGGGGGGTCGGCACTGAAGCTTTCTTT. The chain joins TRBV5-1 to TRBJ1-1; a weak D match, TRBD1 (5 bases). In germline, CDR1 is SGHRS, CDR2 YFSETQ. The CDR3 loop spans 13 amino acids. Trimming removed 3 bases at V and 4 bases at J, with 10 bases between.